This T cell receptor beta chain originates from a study of blood T cell repertoires in COVID-19 (dated by TCRdb to 2020 to 2022). For the wider study: Samples covering the acute and convalescent phases of COVID-19 were provided by collaborators in the United States, Italy and Spain. A freely available public database, intended as a resource for researchers studying the immune response to SARS-CoV-2, is where the repertoires were released. The material from the prospective study consisted of cDNA or gDNA derived from T cells, B-cell-depleted T cells, or PBMCs. The samples were drawn from the first 160 participants of the ongoing ImmuneRACE study and from under 1,500 subjects provided by 6 global collaborators. The dataset comprised deeply sampled blood TCRbeta repertoires from subjects exposed to, actively infected with, or recovered from COVID-19. Where HLA class I and class II types were available, the types were taken from metadata supplied by the sample provider, not from assay-based typing. The sample metadata nearly always contained a de-identified subject ID, COVID-19 status, age in years and sex.

Results and caveats for the whole study, not just this receptor: The quantity of clinical and demographic metadata differed by source and by participant and was supplied without curation.

The V end loses 8 bases and the J end loses 6 bases, and a stretch of 23 bases separates them. From its cysteine to its phenylalanine, the CDR3 spans 16 amino acids. The kept DNA is CDR3 alone, 48 bases in frame from the first base. From the germline V gene (reference sequence), CDR1 is LNHDA and CDR2 is SQIVND. As to this clone: This clone's antigen is unknown. No base quality values were provided; no much bigger clone lies one nucleotide off.

A second Seattle source provided samples from volunteer blood donors who had recovered from COVID-19. Collaborating institutions collected whole blood in K2EDTA tubes following their own protocols. For TCRbeta analysis, collaborators shipped samples in one of three forms: frozen whole blood, isolated PBMCs, or DNA extracted from either of those sample types. TCRbeta CDR3 regions were amplified from genomic DNA by means of the immunoSEQ Assay, a bias-controlled multiplex PCR. Per the original workflow: The number of nucleated cells in each sample was estimated from the amplification of reference gene primers within the assay. To quantify the absolute abundance of each unique TCRbeta CDR3 rearrangement, sequence reads were collapsed and filtered. Productive Simpson clonality was computed per sample as the square root of Simpson's diversity index over productive rearrangements. This immuneACCESS table, as held by TCRdb, lists in-frame sequences with V and J called but not all clones. Of the missing ones, under half trace to an unresolved V gene in checked studies; the others have no known cause. V and J calls and clone size follow that table, whereas D and trimming were derived from the DNA. In this sample the table shows approximately 250,000 clones, roughly 88% of which occur a single time. Around 2% of the sample is taken by the ten largest.

Sequenced input: peripheral blood. The chain was built from TRBV19 and TRBJ1-5, and TRBD1 may be the D gene, going by 6 matching bases. The sequence was obtained from a middle-aged man who had recovered from COVID-19. The encoded CDR3 is CASGSNPVQGGQPQHF. The DNA is TGTGCCAGTGGCTCTAACCCGGTCCAAGGGGGTCAGCCCCAGCATTTT. The full variable domain, completed from the reference TRBV19 and TRBJ1-5 proteins outside the CDR3, reads DGGITQSPKYLFRKEGQNVTLSCEQNLNHDAMYWYRQDPGQGLRLIYYSQIVNDFQKGDIAEGYSVSREKKESFPLTVTSAQKNPTAFYLCASGSNPVQGGQPQHFGDGTRLSIL.